This T cell receptor (beta chain) emerged from a study of T-cell reconstitution after alpha-beta-depleted transplantation in children. The study, taken as a whole, reports: Approximately two months post-transplant, alpha-beta T cells reportedly originated from several hundred expanded graft clones. T cells produced anew were the main source of T-cell counts and diversity one year after transplant. Several patients had high TCRbeta diversity at day 60; it came from surviving recipient T cells and thymic progenitors.

There are 14 residues in the CDR3. The ends lost 8 bases at V and 4 bases at J; junction bases unmatched: 11. This clonotype was detected ten times or more. Its specificity is not known. Unique molecular identifiers were incorporated when the TCRbeta library was constructed. In TCRdb, the PCR reads were re-called with MiXCR into one record per CDR3 protein. Of over 90,000 distinct CDR3 sequences listed, around 6.1% were seen once; the top ten hold around 5.6%. The chain links TRBV12-3 or TRBV12-4 to TRBJ2-7; TRBD1 matches 7 bases. The sequences come from PBMCs, mostly from graft donor cells, collected 60 days after TCRalphabeta/CD19-depleted stem cell transplant. The clonotype comes from a female patient younger than 10 who had a stem cell transplant for Fanconi anemia, so the T cells may come from the graft donor. The DNA of the CDR3 is TGTGCCAGCTCGGTGGAGACAGGGCGGTACGAGCAGTACTTC. It codes for CASSVETGRYEQYF.